These 27 T cell receptor beta chains were sequenced from one sample in a study of shared clonotypes between healthy human individuals. Clones were sequenced by immunoSEQ multiplex PCR, and TCRdb holds only the in-frame ones, with some missing. The sample has hundreds of thousands of clones, 55% to 85% seen once; the top ten hold around 1.8%. Sequencing was performed on memory CD4+ T cells sorted from blood. Subset in this sample: CD45RA-negative fraction. Receptor source: a woman between 25 and 40 years old in good health.

The CDR3 DNA sequence: TGTGCCAGCCGGGACAGCAATCAGCCCCAGCATTTT. Its protein is CASRDSNQPQHF. This sequence joins TRBV27 and TRBJ1-5; possibly TRBD1 for D (5 bases). Germline CDR1 reads MNHEY; CDR2 reads SMNVEV (reference sequence). The CDR3 totals 12 residues. Trimming left V 8 bases short and J 1 base short, with 6 bases between.

Here the CDR3 DNA reads TGCGCCAGCAGCTTGGAGTTTCGGAACACCATATATTTT. It is translated as CASSLEFRNTIYF. The chain employs TRBV5-1 and TRBJ1-3, with D unclear. The CDR3 is made up of 13 amino acids. The germline V gene encodes CDR1 SGHRS and CDR2 YFSETQ. V was cut by 0 bases and J by 7 bases, with 8 bases left in between.

The chain employs TRBV6-5 and TRBJ1-5; no clear D gene. V gave up 7 bases and J gave up 7 bases, with 14 bases separating them. Germline lookup yields CDR1 MNHEY and CDR2 SVGAGI. The length of the CDR3 is 13 residues. CDR3 DNA sequence: TGTGCCAGCATGCGGTCCTCTGGGCAGCCCCAGCATTTT. This translates into CASMRSSGQPQHF.

The chain carries TRBV11-2 and TRBJ1-3; possibly TRBD1 for D (6 bases). Germline CDR1 SGHAT, CDR2 FQNNGV. The CDR3 contains 14 residues. The ends were cut back, 2 bases at V and 2 bases at J, with 7 bases in the middle. CDR3 amino acids: CASSLPGAGNTIYF. The CDR3 bases are TGTGCCAGCAGCTTACCAGGGGCTGGAAACACCATATATTTT.

This clone occurred a few times. V gene TRBV5-1 combines with J gene TRBJ1-1, with D unresolved. Germline-derived CDR1 and CDR2 are SGHRS and YFSETQ. V was clipped by 4 bases and J by 8 bases, with 15 bases between them. The CDR3 covers 13 residues. The CDR3, as DNA: TGCGCCAGCAGCGTCGACCCGAGGCAGGAAGCTTTCTTT. Protein: CASSVDPRQEAFF. The entire variable domain, with the rest obtained from reference TRBV5-1 and TRBJ1-1, is as follows: KAGVTQTPRYLIKTRGQQVTLSCSPISGHRSVSWYQQTPGQGLQFLFEYFSETQRNKGNFPGRFSGRQFSNSRSEMNVSTLELGDSALYLCASSVDPRQEAFFGQGTRLTVV.

The chain is built from TRBV7-3 and TRBJ1-4; D is unresolved. Deletions cut 5 bases from V and 7 bases from J, with 17 bases between. Germline lookup yields CDR1 SGHTA and CDR2 FQGTGA. The length of the CDR3 is 15 residues. CDR3 DNA sequence: TGTGCCAGCAGCCTAAGACCCGCAGGCGGTGAAAAACTGTTTTTT. Amino acids: CASSLRPAGGEKLFF.

CDR3 in DNA: TGTGCCAGCAGCTCCGTTGGGCGAGAGACCCAGTACTTC. Its translation: CASSSVGRETQYF. The genes are TRBV7-2 and TRBJ2-5; D unresolved. CDR1 is SGHTA, CDR2 FQGNSA, per germline. Trimming stripped 4 bases from V and 4 bases from J, with 10 bases between. The CDR3 extends over 13 amino acids. Variable domain in full (rest from reference TRBV7-2 and TRBJ2-5): GAGVSQSPSNKVTEKGKDVELRCDPISGHTALYWYRQSLGQGLEFLIYFQGNSAPDKSGLPSDRFSAERTGGSVSTLTIQRTQQEDSAVYLCASSSVGRETQYFGPGTRLLVL.

The chain employs TRBV30 and TRBJ2-1; D remains ambiguous. CDR1 and CDR2 (germline): GTSNPN, SVGIG (reference sequence). The CDR3 is made up of 11 amino acids. V was cut by 0 bases and J by 10 bases, with 7 bases left in between. In DNA, the CDR3 is TGTGCCTGGAGTGTACAGAGGGAGCAGTTCTTC. It encodes CAWSVQREQFF.

The chain recombines TRBV30 with TRBJ1-5; D ambiguous. The germline V gene encodes CDR1 GTSNPN and CDR2 SVGIG (reference sequence). The V end was cut by 5 bases, the J end by 6 bases, with 14 bases between. This CDR3 has 13 residues. The CDR3 DNA reads as TGTGCCTGGCAGTCCGAAGGGAGTCAGCCCCAGCATTTT. It encodes CAWQSEGSQPQHF.

V gene TRBV30 combines with J gene TRBJ2-1, with 10 bases aligning to TRBD2. Germline CDR1 reads GTSNPN; CDR2 reads SVGIG (reference sequence). V lost 4 bases and J lost 0; bases outside the gene matches: 3. This CDR3 is 15 amino acids long. This CDR3 reads CAWTSGSSSYNEQFF. CDR3 DNA: TGTGCCTGGACTAGCGGGAGTAGCTCCTACAATGAGCAGTTCTTC.

The rearrangement joins TRBV7-3 to TRBJ2-5; 12 nucleotides align to TRBD2. The CDR3 extends over 15 amino acids. Germline trimming cut 5 bases from V and 4 bases from J; bases unmatched to any gene: 5. Germline assignment: CDR1 SGHTA and CDR2 FQGTGA. This CDR3 is CASSPGGLAGETQYF. In DNA form, the CDR3 reads TGTGCCAGCAGCCCAGGGGGACTAGCGGGAGAGACCCAGTACTTC.

V gene TRBV4-2 combines with J gene TRBJ2-7, with 8 bases identical to TRBD2. This CDR3 is 15 amino acids long. J gave up 4 bases and V 1 base, and 6 bases lay outside the gene matches. The germline CDR1 and CDR2 sequences are LGHNA and YNFKEQ. DNA of the CDR3: TGTGCCAGCAGCCAAGGTAACAGCGGGAGTTACGAGCAGTACTTC. Its translation: CASSQGNSGSYEQYF.

This clone was picked up many times. The V call is TRBV4-2, the J call TRBJ2-7, with TRBD2 identical over 8 bases. The V gene end was trimmed by 0 bases and the J gene end by 3 bases; junction bases not matched to a gene: 4. The CDR3 runs 15 residues. Germline lookup yields CDR1 LGHNA and CDR2 YNFKEQ. CDR3 sequence (DNA): TGTGCCAGCAGCCAAGAAAAGCGGGGGCACTACGAGCAGTACTTC. This codes for CASSQEKRGHYEQYF.

This chain connects TRBV14 to TRBJ2-1; D remains unclear. The CDR3 length is 13 residues. Between the trimmed V and J ends, which lost 3 bases and 10 bases, there was a span of 13 bases. Germline-derived CDR1 and CDR2 are SGHDN and FVKESK. The chain's CDR3 is CASSQDRLLEQFF. The CDR3, as DNA: TGTGCCAGCAGCCAGGACCGACTCCTCGAGCAGTTCTTC.

This chain joins TRBV28 and TRBJ2-2; maybe TRBD1 (5 bases). The CDR3 runs 14 residues. Germline assignment: CDR1 MDHEN and CDR2 SYDVKM. V was shortened by 4 bases and J by 5 bases, with 11 bases between the two germline ends. The CDR3 sequence is CASSWGASTGELFF. The DNA of the CDR3 is TGTGCCAGCAGTTGGGGCGCGAGTACCGGGGAGCTGTTTTTT.

The chain employs TRBV28 and TRBJ1-5, with D tentatively TRBD1 (5 bases). CDR1 and CDR2 from the germline V gene are MDHEN and SYDVKM. With 4 bases removed from V and 7 bases from J, the gap between germline ends came to 8 bases. This CDR3 has 12 amino acids. CDR3 sequence (DNA): TGTGCCAGCAGTTCCGGGGGACAGCCCCAGCATTTT. Amino acids: CASSSGGQPQHF.

The rearrangement uses TRBV7-2 and TRBJ2-1; D not certain. V was cut by 2 bases and J by 0 bases, with 17 bases left in between. Per germline, CDR1 SGHTA and CDR2 FQGNSA. The CDR3 sequence is 18 residues long. For the CDR3, the DNA is TGTGCCAGCAGCTTAAACGGTGGGGTACCAAGCTCCTACAATGAGCAGTTCTTC. Its translation is CASSLNGGVPSSYNEQFF.

This rearrangement joins TRBV6-5 to TRBJ1-1; D may be TRBD1 (5 bases). Trimming pared 7 bases from V and 4 bases from J, leaving 13 bases between. The CDR3 runs 13 residues. Germline V gives CDR1 MNHEY, CDR2 SVGAGI. The CDR3 DNA is TGTGCCAGCAATGTCAGGGAGCGCACTGAAGCTTTCTTT. Its translation is CASNVRERTEAFF.

The V gene is TRBV18, the J gene TRBJ1-5; D is unclear. V shed 5 bases and J shed 5 bases, with 7 bases lying between them. The CDR3 totals 12 residues. Germline V CDR1 and CDR2: KGHSH, LQKENI. CDR3 DNA sequence: TGTGCCAGCTCAAGCTGGGATCAGCCCCAGCATTTT. It yields the protein CASSSWDQPQHF.

The rearrangement joins TRBV30 to TRBJ1-5; D gene ambiguous. This CDR3 region has 13 residues. V lost 2 bases to trimming and J lost 0 bases, with 5 bases between them. Per germline, CDR1 GTSNPN and CDR2 SVGIG (reference sequence). This CDR3 reads CAWSFNSNQPQHF. In nucleotides, the CDR3 is TGTGCCTGGAGTTTTAATAGCAATCAGCCCCAGCATTTT. Full variable domain (outside the CDR3, taken from reference TRBV30 and TRBJ1-5): SQTIHQWPATLVQPVGSPLSLECTVEGTSNPNLYWYRQAAGRGLQLLFYSVGIGQISSEVPQNLSASRPQDRQFILSSKKLLLSDSGFYLCAWSFNSNQPQHFGDGTRLSIL.

The chain carries TRBV10-3 and TRBJ2-5; D is unresolved. Germline V CDR1 and CDR2: ENHRY, SYGVKD. Trimming shortened V by 4 bases and J by 4 bases, and 10 bases separated the two germline ends. This CDR3 region has 13 residues. The CDR3 is CAISGKFRETQYF. The DNA of the CDR3 is TGTGCCATCAGTGGGAAGTTCCGAGAGACCCAGTACTTC.

V and J are TRBV9 and TRBJ2-7; D might be TRBD2 (6 bases). Germline CDR1 is SGDLS and CDR2 is YYNGEE. This CDR3 has 14 amino acids. With 0 bases removed from V and 3 bases from J, the gap between germline ends came to 10 bases. In DNA, the CDR3 is TGTGCCAGCAGCGTAGGGAGGGGAAGCTACGAGCAGTACTTC. Its protein product is CASSVGRGSYEQYF.

The genes are TRBV6-1 and TRBJ2-2; D possibly uses TRBD1 or TRBD2 (5 bases each). The V end lost 5 bases, the J end lost 5 bases, and 15 bases lay between the germline ends. This CDR3 has 15 amino acids. Looked up from germline, CDR1 is MNHNS and CDR2 is SASEGT. CDR3 amino acids: CASSSRGPGTGELFF. CDR3 DNA sequence: TGTGCCAGCAGTTCGAGGGGCCCCGGGACCGGGGAGCTGTTTTTT.

The V call is TRBV28, the J call TRBJ2-3, with 9 bases matching TRBD2. The CDR3 has 15 residues. Trimming removed 5 bases from V and 4 bases from J; junction bases left unmatched: 7. Germline CDR1 is MDHEN and CDR2 is SYDVKM. As DNA, the CDR3 is TGTGCCAGCAGTCCTAGCGGGATCGGAGCAGATACGCAGTATTTT. Protein product: CASSPSGIGADTQYF.

The chain joins TRBV15 to TRBJ2-5; 12 bases agree with TRBD2. Germline V gene lookup returns CDR1 LNHNV and CDR2 YYDKDF (reference sequence). The trim removed 2 bases at V and 2 bases at J, leaving 6 bases unmatched. The CDR3 has 17 residues. The CDR3 reads CATSRQGLAGYQETQYF. The CDR3 bases are TGTGCCACCAGCAGACAAGGACTAGCGGGATATCAAGAGACCCAGTACTTC. The full variable domain, with the rest looked up from reference TRBV15 and TRBJ2-5, is DAMVIQNPRYQVTQFGKPVTLSCSQTLNHNVMYWYQQKSSQAPKLLFHYYDKDFNNEADTPDNFQSRRPNTSFCFLDIRSPGLGDTAMYLCATSRQGLAGYQETQYFGPGTRLLVL.

J is TRBJ2-5 and V is TRBV28, with 11 nucleotides matching TRBD1. CDR3 length: 15 amino acids. Germline V gene data show CDR1 as MDHEN and CDR2 as SYDVKM. V lost 5 bases, J lost 5 bases, and 7 bases stayed unmatched. The CDR3 region has the DNA TGTGCCAGCAGTGGACAGGGGGCGAAGGGGGAGACCCAGTACTTC. Translated, it gives CASSGQGAKGETQYF.

The chain employs TRBV27 and TRBJ2-1, with TRBD2 identical over 9 bases. The CDR3 runs 14 residues. The V and J ends lost 9 bases and 9 bases, in that order; junction bases with no gene match: 12. The germline V gene encodes CDR1 MNHEY and CDR2 SMNVEV (reference sequence). The CDR3 bases are TGTGCCAGTTGGTTAGCGGGAGCGGTTGGTGAGCAGTTCTTC. Translating it yields CASWLAGAVGEQFF.